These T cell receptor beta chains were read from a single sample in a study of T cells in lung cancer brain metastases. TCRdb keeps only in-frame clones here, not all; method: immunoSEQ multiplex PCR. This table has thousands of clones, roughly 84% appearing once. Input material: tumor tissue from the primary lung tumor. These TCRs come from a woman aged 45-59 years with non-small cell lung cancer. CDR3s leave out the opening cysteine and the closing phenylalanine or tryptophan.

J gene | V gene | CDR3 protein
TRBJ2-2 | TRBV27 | ASSTAGHLGDPNTGELF
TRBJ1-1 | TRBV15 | ATSMGGQDTEAF
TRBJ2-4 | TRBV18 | ASSPPPDREYTLAKNIQY
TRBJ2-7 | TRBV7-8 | ASSSDVGEQY
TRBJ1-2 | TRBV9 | ASSVASADSSNYSYT
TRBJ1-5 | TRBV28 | ASSSRTTGNQPQH
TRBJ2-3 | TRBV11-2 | ASSSVAYTQY
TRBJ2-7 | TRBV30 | AWSVTGGAYEQY
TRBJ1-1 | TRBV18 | ASSPVEGTEAF
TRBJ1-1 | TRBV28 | ASSLLDRGLTEAF
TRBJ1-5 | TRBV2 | ASSEKGDRLAQH
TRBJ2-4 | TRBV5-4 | ASSHGSSGRVIRDSIQY
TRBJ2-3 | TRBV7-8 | ASSLWSTDTQY
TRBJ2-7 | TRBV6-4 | ASNGQGYEQY
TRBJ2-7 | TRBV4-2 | ASSPTIYEQY
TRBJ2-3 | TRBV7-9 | ASSLTMDRGGTDTQY
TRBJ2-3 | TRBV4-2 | ASSRPGLAADTQY
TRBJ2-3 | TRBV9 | ASSPDGVSQY
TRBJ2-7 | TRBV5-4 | ASSFPTGGGDSYEQY
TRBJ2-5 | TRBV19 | ASGRGTQY
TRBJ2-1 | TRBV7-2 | ASSPSARAYNEQF
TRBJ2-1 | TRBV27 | ASRTSGTGEQF
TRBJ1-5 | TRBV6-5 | ASRRAGDRDQPQH
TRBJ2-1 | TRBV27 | ASSYLAGVASEQF
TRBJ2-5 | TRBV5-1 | ASSSLGATGEETQY
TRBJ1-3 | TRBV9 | ASSVERAGNTIY
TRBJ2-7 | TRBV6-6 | ASRRLAGDYEQY
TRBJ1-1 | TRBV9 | ASSVSPAGTEAF
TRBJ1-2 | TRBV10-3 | AISDPTGALYGYT
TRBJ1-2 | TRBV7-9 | ASSFDQGGVYGYT
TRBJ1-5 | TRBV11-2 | ASSLTDGGNQPQH
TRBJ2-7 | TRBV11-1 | ASSSSYEQY
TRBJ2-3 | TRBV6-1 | ASSGRTGTDTQY
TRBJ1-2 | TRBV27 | ATQGGGDYGYT
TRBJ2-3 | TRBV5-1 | ASSLGRLGDTQY
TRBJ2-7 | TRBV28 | ASSSLAGVTYEQY
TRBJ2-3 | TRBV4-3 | ASSPQVGATDTQY
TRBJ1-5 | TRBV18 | ASSPKYSDNQPQH
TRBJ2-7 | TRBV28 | ASSSLVRGSASYEQY
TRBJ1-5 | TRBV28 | ASSSGQGYNQPQH
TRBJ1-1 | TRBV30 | AWNHGDTEAF
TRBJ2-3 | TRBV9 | ASSPRLAGADTQY